This entry lists 12 T cell receptor beta chains sequenced from one sample in a study of spatial heterogeneity in lung cancer. TCRdb passed the 5' RACE reads through MiXCR, listing each CDR3 protein once. The table has thousands of distinct CDR3 sequences, around 19% seen once. Time point denoted: sample taken at primary tumor resection. Whole RNA, isolated from tumor, nontumor lung or frozen PBMC, was sequenced without prior sorting. This specimen was normal lung tissue next to the tumor, taken at surgery. The origin of the receptors is a male donor with early-stage non-small cell lung cancer.

This clonotype was seen only a few times. This beta chain was picked up by a library intended for alpha chains and is off target, so its count carries little meaning. This chain connects TRBV30 to TRBJ2-3; D remains ambiguous. Trimming removed 2 bases at V and 14 bases at J, with 14 bases between. The CDR3 sequence is 11 residues long. Germline loops: CDR1 GTSNPN, CDR2 SVGIG (reference sequence). Here the CDR3 DNA reads TGTGCCTGGAGTTCTGGTGGCGCCCGGTATTTT. Translated: CAWSSGGARYF. The variable domain in full, with the rest retrieved from reference TRBV30 and TRBJ2-3, is SQTIHQWPATLVQPVGSPLSLECTVEGTSNPNLYWYRQAAGRGLQLLFYSVGIGQISSEVPQNLSASRPQDRQFILSSKKLLLSDSGFYLCAWSSGGARYFGPGTRLTVL.

This clonotype occurred many times. This beta chain is off target for a library built for alpha chains, so its abundance means little. The V gene is TRBV30, the J gene TRBJ2-5; maybe TRBD1 (6 bases). The CDR3 loop spans 16 amino acids. The germline CDR1 and CDR2 sequences are GTSNPN and SVGIG (reference sequence). The V and J ends lost 4 bases and 4 bases respectively, with 22 bases between them. In nucleotides, the CDR3 is TGTGCCTGGACCACAAGGGTTGCAGGGGATGGAGAGACCCAGTACTTC. Translating gives CAWTTRVAGDGETQYF.

Judged by abundance, this clonotype is medium-sized (0.01 to 0.1%). This beta chain appears as a stray read in a library generated for alpha chains; its size is not informative. The gene calls are TRBV28 and TRBJ2-3; D not resolved. Trimming removed 6 bases at V and 2 bases at J, with 15 bases between. Germline CDR1 reads MDHEN; CDR2 reads SYDVKM. The CDR3 loop spans 15 amino acids. The CDR3 nucleotides read TGTGCCAGCAGCTTTCATAACCCTTCCACAGATACGCAGTATTTT. It codes for CASSFHNPSTDTQYF.

This clonotype was counted ten times or more. Since it is a stray read in a library aimed at alpha chains, this beta chain has a size that is not meaningful. The chain combines TRBV29-1 with TRBJ1-2, with TRBD1 identical over 7 bases. The germline V gene encodes CDR1 SQVTM and CDR2 ANQGSEA. The CDR3 consists of 14 residues. Germline trimming cut 3 bases from V and 2 bases from J; bases unmatched to any gene: 6. As DNA, the CDR3 is TGCAGCGTTGATGTGGGACAGCTAAACTATGGCTACACCTTC. Protein: CSVDVGQLNYGYTF.

For this clonotype: This beta chain slipped into a library made for alpha chains as a stray read, so its size is not meaningful. The V and J genes are TRBV4-3 and TRBJ2-2; the D gene is possibly TRBD1 (5 bases). CDR1 LGHNA and CDR2 YSLEER come from the germline V gene. The CDR3 contains 14 residues. The germline V and J ends were trimmed by 2 bases and 7 bases, with 11 bases remaining between them. The DNA of the CDR3 is TGCGCCAGCAGCCAACAGGGTCGGAGCGGGGAGCTGTTTTTT. It codes for CASSQQGRSGELFF.

This clonotype was detected many times. As an off-target read in a library built for alpha chains, this beta chain has a frequency of little significance. J is TRBJ1-6 and V is TRBV28; the D is unclear. V lost 7 bases, J lost 7 bases, and 14 bases lay in between. CDR1 and CDR2 from the germline V gene are MDHEN and SYDVKM. CDR3 length: 14 amino acids. CDR3 sequence reads: CASTRSLPNSPLHF. CDR3 nucleotides: TGTGCCAGCACCCGATCACTACCCAATTCACCCCTCCACTTT.

This clonotype is medium-sized (0.01 to 0.1%). Found in a library prepared for alpha chains, this beta chain is an off-target read, and its abundance has little meaning. The V gene is TRBV20-1, the J gene TRBJ2-1, with D hard to call. Trimming left V 0 bases short and J 6 bases short, with 15 bases between. The CDR3 sequence is 15 residues long. CDR1 is DFQATT, CDR2 SNEGSKA, per germline (reference sequence). This CDR3 reads CSARDPQTGGNEQFF. CDR3 coding DNA: TGCAGTGCTAGAGATCCACAGACTGGCGGCAATGAGCAGTTCTTC.

In this sample, this clonotype is medium-sized. This beta chain was picked up by a library intended for alpha chains and is off target, so its count carries little meaning. The chain employs TRBV24-1 and TRBJ2-5; 7 bases map to TRBD2. The junction had 6 bases not matched to a gene; V was cut back by 2 bases and J by 4 bases. From germline, CDR1 is KGHDR and CDR2 SFDVKD. CDR3 length: 15 residues. The CDR3 DNA follows: TGTGCCACCAGTGATTATAACTGGGGGGGAGAGACCCAGTACTTC. Translated: CATSDYNWGGETQYF.

By share, this clonotype counts as medium-sized (0.01 to 0.1%). The library was built for alpha chains, so this beta chain is an off-target read and its size means little. The chain recombines TRBV7-2 with TRBJ2-3, with D perhaps assigned TRBD1 or TRBD2 (5 bases each). Germline V CDR1 and CDR2: SGHTA, FQGNSA. The CDR3 is made up of 17 amino acids. V lost 2 bases to trimming and J lost 3 bases, with 18 bases between them. The DNA of the CDR3 is TGTGCCAGCAGCTTAATGGGGGAGAAGCGCAGGACAGATACGCAGTATTTT. Its translation: CASSLMGEKRRTDTQYF.

This clonotype was seen a handful of times. A library prepared for alpha chains yielded this beta chain as an off-target read; its size is of little meaning. The chain links TRBV27 to TRBJ2-1, with 12 bases that match TRBD2. Per germline, CDR1 MNHEY and CDR2 SMNVEV (reference sequence). The CDR3 covers 15 residues. Unmatched junction bases numbered 7, after V lost 5 bases and J lost 8 bases. CDR3 sequence reads: CASSGGLAGLHEQFF. The CDR3 region has the DNA TGTGCCAGCAGTGGGGGACTAGCGGGTCTTCATGAGCAGTTCTTC.

This clonotype is termed medium-sized. Because this beta chain is a stray read in a library intended to capture alpha chains, its abundance should not be given much weight. The V call is TRBV7-8, the J call TRBJ2-3, with D hard to call. The CDR3 covers 13 residues. Trimming left V 2 bases short and J 2 bases short, with 5 bases between. In germline, CDR1 is SGHVS, CDR2 FQNEAQ. The CDR3: CASSLPPTDTQYF. CDR3 sequence (DNA): TGTGCCAGCAGCTTACCCCCCACAGATACGCAGTATTTT.

This clonotype is medium-sized (0.01 to 0.1%) in the sample. This beta chain slipped into a library made for alpha chains as a stray read, so its size is not meaningful. The chain recombines TRBV20-1 with TRBJ1-5; tentatively, D is TRBD1 (5 bases). Trimming removed 1 base from V and 4 bases from J, with 14 bases in between. Per the germline V gene, CDR1 is DFQATT and CDR2 is SNEGSKA (reference sequence). CDR3 length: 15 amino acids. CDR3 nucleotides: TGCAGTGCTAGAGCTCCCACGGGGGTTAATCAGCCCCAGCATTTT. Translated: CSARAPTGVNQPQHF.